This entry is about one T cell receptor beta chain. Trimming pared 8 bases from V and 1 base from J, leaving 10 bases between. The CDR3 has 13 residues. TCRdb reprocessed the 5' RACE reads with MiXCR, giving one entry per CDR3 protein. The data contain 350,000 to 450,000 distinct CDR3 sequences, around 30% of them singletons. This sample was taken from a study of T-cell memory formation after mild COVID-19. Sequenced sample: PBMCs or a T cell subset sorted from them (not recorded which). The sequence derives from an adult woman who had mild COVID-19 (a few samples of this study predate the infection). Cell type and time point are not known. The J gene is TRBJ2-3, the V gene TRBV12-3 or TRBV12-4; no clear D. CDR3 coding DNA: TGTGCCAGCGGTCTGACCGGCACAGATACGCAGTATTTT. It specifies CASGLTGTDTQYF.